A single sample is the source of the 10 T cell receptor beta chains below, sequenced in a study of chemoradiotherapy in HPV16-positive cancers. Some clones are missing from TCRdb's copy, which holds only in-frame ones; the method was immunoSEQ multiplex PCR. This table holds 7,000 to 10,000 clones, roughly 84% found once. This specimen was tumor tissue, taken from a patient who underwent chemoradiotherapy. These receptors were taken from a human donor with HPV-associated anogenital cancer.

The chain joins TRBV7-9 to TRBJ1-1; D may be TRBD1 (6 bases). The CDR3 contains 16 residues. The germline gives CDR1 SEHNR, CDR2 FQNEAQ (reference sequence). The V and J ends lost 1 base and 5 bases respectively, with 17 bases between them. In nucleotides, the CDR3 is TGTGCCAGCAGCTTAGGAGCCGGGGGCGCTGGGACTGAAGCTTTCTTT. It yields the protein CASSLGAGGAGTEAFF.

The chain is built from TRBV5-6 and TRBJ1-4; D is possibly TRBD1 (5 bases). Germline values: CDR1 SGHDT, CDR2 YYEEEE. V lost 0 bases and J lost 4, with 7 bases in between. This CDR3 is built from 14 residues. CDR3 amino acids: CASSLGRGNEKLFF. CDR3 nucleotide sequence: TGTGCCAGCAGCTTGGGAAGGGGTAATGAAAAACTGTTTTTT.

CDR3 in DNA: TGCGCCAGCAGCCAATACGGGACAGGGGAGGTTGGTTCACCCCTCCACTTT. Its protein is CASSQYGTGEVGSPLHF. The chain carries TRBV4-1 and TRBJ1-6; TRBD1 aligns across 10 bases. From germline, CDR1 is MGHRA and CDR2 YSYEKL. There are 17 residues in the CDR3. The V gene end was trimmed by 2 bases and the J gene end by 9 bases; junction bases not matched to a gene: 10.

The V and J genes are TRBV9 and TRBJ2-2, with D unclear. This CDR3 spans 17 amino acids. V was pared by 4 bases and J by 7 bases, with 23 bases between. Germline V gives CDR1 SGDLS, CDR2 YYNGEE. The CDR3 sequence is CASSPLRQLSQDGELFF. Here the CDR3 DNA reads TGTGCCAGCAGCCCCTTGAGGCAGCTTTCTCAGGACGGGGAGCTGTTTTTT. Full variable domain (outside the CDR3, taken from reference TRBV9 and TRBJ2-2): DSGVTQTPKHLITATGQRVTLRCSPRSGDLSVYWYQQSLDQGLQFLIQYYNGEERAKGNILERFSAQQFPDLHSELNLSSLELGDSALYFCASSPLRQLSQDGELFFGEGSRLTVL.

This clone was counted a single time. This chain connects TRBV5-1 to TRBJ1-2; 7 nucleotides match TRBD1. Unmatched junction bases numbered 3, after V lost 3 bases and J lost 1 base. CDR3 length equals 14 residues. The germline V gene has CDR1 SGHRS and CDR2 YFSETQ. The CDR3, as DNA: TGCGCCAGCAGCTGGGGACAGATTAACTATGGCTACACCTTC. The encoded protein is CASSWGQINYGYTF.

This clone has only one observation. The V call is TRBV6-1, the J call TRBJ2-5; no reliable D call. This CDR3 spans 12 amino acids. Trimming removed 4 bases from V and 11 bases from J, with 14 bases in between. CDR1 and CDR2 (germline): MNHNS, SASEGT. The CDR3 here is CASSVRRDKQYF. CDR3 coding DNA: TGTGCCAGCAGTGTTAGACGAGATAAACAGTACTTC.

The CDR3 nucleotides read TGTGCCAGCAGCCCGACAGGGTCAACAGATACGCAGTATTTT. Translating gives CASSPTGSTDTQYF. This chain joins TRBV6-5 and TRBJ2-3; 7 bases are a match to TRBD1. Germline V lookup: CDR1 MNHEY, CDR2 SVGAGI. The J segment lost 3 bases and the V segment lost 6 bases, leaving 6 bases of the junction unmatched. The CDR3 totals 14 residues.

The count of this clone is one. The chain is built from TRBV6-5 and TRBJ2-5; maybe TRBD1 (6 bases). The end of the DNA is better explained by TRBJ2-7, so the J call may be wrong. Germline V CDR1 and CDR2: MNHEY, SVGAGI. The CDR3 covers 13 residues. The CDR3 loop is CASRRQAAYEQYF. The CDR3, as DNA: TGTGCCAGCAGGCGACAGGCCGCTTACGAGCAGTACTTC.

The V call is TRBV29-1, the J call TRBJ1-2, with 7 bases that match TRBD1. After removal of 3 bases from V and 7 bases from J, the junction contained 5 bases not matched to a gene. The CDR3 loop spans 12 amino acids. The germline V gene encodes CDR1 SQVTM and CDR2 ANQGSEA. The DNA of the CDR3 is TGCAGCGTTGAGACAGGGCTTAGTGGCTACACCTTC. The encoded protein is CSVETGLSGYTF.

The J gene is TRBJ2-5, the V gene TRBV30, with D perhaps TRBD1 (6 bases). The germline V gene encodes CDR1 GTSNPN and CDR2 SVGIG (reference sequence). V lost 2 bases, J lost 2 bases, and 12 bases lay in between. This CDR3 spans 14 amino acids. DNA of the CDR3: TGTGCCTGGAGTACAGGGACACCGCAAGAGACCCAGTACTTC. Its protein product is CAWSTGTPQETQYF.